Given below is one T cell receptor (beta chain) in context. Its antigen is still unknown. Produced via immunoSEQ multiplex PCR; TCRdb's table is partial and in-frame only. The sample shows roughly 120,000 clones, 90% to 95% of them seen only once. The data were obtained in a study of T cell responses to AZD1222 COVID-19 vaccine. Findings and limits, study-wide: Recipients of two AZD1222 doses showed rising Spike-specific TCR breadth and depth.

With 1 base removed from V and 8 bases from J, the gap between germline ends came to 7 bases. CDR3 size: 12 residues. Germline CDR1 SGDLS, CDR2 YYNGEE. Samples with a second dose at about 4 or about 12 weeks were pooled together. The material was peripheral blood, obtained 28 days after the second AZD1222 dose. The chain carries TRBV9 and TRBJ2-1; D possibly corresponds to TRBD2 (5 bases). The TCR comes from an adult who received the AZD1222 COVID-19 vaccine. The chain's CDR3 is CASSVLADEQFF. The DNA of the CDR3 is TGTGCCAGCAGCGTACTAGCCGATGAGCAGTTCTTC.